This TCR beta chain derives from a study of human T cells and chemical hapten exposure. MiXCR was run by TCRdb on the RACE reads, yielding one entry per CDR3 protein. The data hold under 100,000 distinct CDR3 sequences, with roughly 10% observed a single time. Indicated time point: patch test 2, 6 weeks after DPC sensitization. Treatment specified: therapeutic diphenylcyclopropenone sensitization with weekly scalp DPC. The CDR3 runs to 13 residues. Between the trimmed V and J ends, which lost 6 bases and 10 bases, there was a span of 18 bases. CDR1 MNHNY and CDR2 SVGAGI come from the germline V gene (reference sequence).

The sample consisted of whole blood, taken in connection with sensitization to the hapten diphenylcyclopropenone (DPC). This clonotype originated in a woman aged 30 to 39 with alopecia areata. Some clones in this sample may be carry-over from other donors' samples. This chain uses TRBV6-6 with TRBJ1-2; unclear D gene. The CDR3 reads CASRSGSGLDYTF. The CDR3 coding sequence is TGTGCCAGCAGGTCCGGCAGCGGGCTCGACTACACCTTC.